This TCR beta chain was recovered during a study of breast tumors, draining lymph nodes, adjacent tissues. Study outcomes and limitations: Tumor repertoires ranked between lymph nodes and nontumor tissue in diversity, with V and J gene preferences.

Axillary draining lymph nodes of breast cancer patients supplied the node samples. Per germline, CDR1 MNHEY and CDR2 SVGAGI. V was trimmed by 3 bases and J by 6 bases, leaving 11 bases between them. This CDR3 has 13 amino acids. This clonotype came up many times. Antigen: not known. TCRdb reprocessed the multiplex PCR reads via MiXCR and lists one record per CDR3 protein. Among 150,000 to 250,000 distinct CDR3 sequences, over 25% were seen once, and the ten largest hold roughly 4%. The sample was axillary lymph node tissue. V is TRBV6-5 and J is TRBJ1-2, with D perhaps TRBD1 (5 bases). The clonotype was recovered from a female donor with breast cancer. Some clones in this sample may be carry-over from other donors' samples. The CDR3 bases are TGTGCCAGCAGTTATGGGGCCGCGAATGGCTACACCTTC. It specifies CASSYGAANGYTF.